The clone carrying this T cell receptor (beta chain) turned up a few times. The CDR3 is made up of 15 amino acids. The germline gives CDR1 MGHDK, CDR2 SYGVNS. The V end lost 3 bases, the J end lost 1 base, and 12 bases lay between the germline ends. TCRdb redid the calling of the RACE reads with MiXCR, one entry per CDR3 protein. The data show 280,000 or so distinct CDR3 sequences, around 7.7% seen once. This entry is derived from a study of human T cells and chemical hapten exposure. Study context: On the upper back, patch tests were applied with 0.01% DPC and read at 6 days.

The time point: pre-sensitization, week 0. Treatment: therapeutic diphenylcyclopropenone sensitization with weekly scalp DPC. This rearrangement joins TRBV25-1 to TRBJ2-5; D possibly uses TRBD1 or TRBD2 (5 bases each). This TCR was recovered from a man between 18 and 35 years old with alopecia areata. Some clones in this sample may be carry-over from other donors' samples. This specimen was whole blood, taken in connection with sensitization to the hapten diphenylcyclopropenone (DPC). CDR3 loop: CASSDRGPFQETQYF. The DNA for the CDR3 is TGTGCCAGCAGTGATAGGGGACCATTCCAAGAGACCCAGTACTTC.